Described below is a single T cell receptor delta chain sequence and its context. Its antigen is not yet known. The input lacks base qualities; no much larger clone sits a single base away. The data were obtained in a study of TRDV2 sequences in healthy donors (dated by TCRdb to 2020 to 2022). Study-wide context: Some 20 single-cell-derived gamma9delta2 T cell clones spanning the full range of antitumor activity were TCR-sequenced and traced within the bulk repertoire. Study-wide conclusions, independent of this receptor: The TCRdelta clonotypes of several highly reactive clones appeared rare, since those clonotypes could not be detected in the bulk sequencing data from the donors of those clones. The observed TCRdelta repertoires were found to be highly focused, yet no correlation was observed between clonotype frequency and the antitumor functional potential of the respective clone.

Based on the germline V gene, the CDR1 and CDR2 sequences are GEAIGNYY and EKD. The CDR3 spans 16 residues, from the cysteine through the phenylalanine. Of all the DNA, just the CDR3 is kept, 48 bases in frame from base 1. The trim is 3 bases for V and 4 bases for J, with a gap of 20 bases between the germline ends. Bulk sequencing of complete TCR delta chain (Vdelta2) repertoires was used to follow how often functionally characterized gamma9delta2 T cell clones occurred. The Dutch blood bank supplied purchased peripheral blood from anonymous healthy donors. All of the gamma9delta2 T cells analyzed in the study came from the peripheral blood of healthy donors. The library came from PCR. These reads were obtained on an Illumina MiSeq. The original methods were these. When TRDV repertoire clonotype frequencies were reported, any clonotype that had only a single read was left out. Public reads were reanalyzed in TCRdb with CATT, and rows carrying the same DNA were merged afterwards. These V and J calls originate from TCRdb's pipeline instead of the authors' own analysis. A total of some 1,500 delta-chain clones appear in this sample, 16% of them only once. 65% of the sample is taken by the ten largest.

The receptor comes from a human donor in good health. Sequences were obtained from Vd2+ gamma-delta T cells from blood. The sample's cell subset or site label, in plain terms: TCR Vdelta2-expressing (gamma9delta2) T cells. Here the chain combines TRDV2 and TRDJ1; the D gene identity is not certain. The CDR3 region reads CACDPVGGSLSDKLIF. The DNA sequence follows: TGTGCCTGTGACCCGGTTGGAGGATCCTTGAGCGATAAACTCATCTTT.